This T cell receptor (beta chain) was sequenced for a study of blood T cell repertoires in COVID-19. Original handling: Estimation of nucleated cell counts was performed using reference gene primer amplification. Using immunoSEQ multiplex PCR, the repertoire was profiled, and TCRdb retains in-frame clones only, with some absent. The V and J calls and clone size are taken from that table; D and trimming were inferred from the DNA. Seen here are a few hundred thousand clones, around 90% observed once, and the top ten hold 1.5% to 2%. CDR1 is SGHDT, CDR2 YYEEEE, per germline. V trimming: 4 bases; J trimming: 2 bases; junction bases outside the gene matches: 7. The CDR3 has 16 residues.

This clonotype was sampled from a woman aged 18 to 35 with acute COVID-19. Sequenced sample: PBMCs or T cells enriched from blood (not recorded which). V is TRBV5-6 and J is TRBJ1-5, with 9 bases identical to TRBD1. CDR3 region: CASSRWDRAGNQPQHF. Written as DNA, the CDR3 is TGTGCCAGCAGCCGTTGGGACAGGGCCGGCAATCAGCCCCAGCATTTT.